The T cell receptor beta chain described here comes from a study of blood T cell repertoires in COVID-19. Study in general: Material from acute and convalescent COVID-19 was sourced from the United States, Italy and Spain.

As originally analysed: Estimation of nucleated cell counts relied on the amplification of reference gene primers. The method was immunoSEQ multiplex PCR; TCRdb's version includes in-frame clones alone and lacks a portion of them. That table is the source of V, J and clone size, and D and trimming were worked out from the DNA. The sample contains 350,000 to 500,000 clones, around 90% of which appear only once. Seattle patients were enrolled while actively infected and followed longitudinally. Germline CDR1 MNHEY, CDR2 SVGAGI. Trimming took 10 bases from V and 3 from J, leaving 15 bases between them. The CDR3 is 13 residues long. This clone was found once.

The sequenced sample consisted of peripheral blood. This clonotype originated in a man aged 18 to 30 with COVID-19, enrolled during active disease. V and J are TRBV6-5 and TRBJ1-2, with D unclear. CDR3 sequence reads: CATRRGIDYGYTF. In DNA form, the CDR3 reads TGTGCCACCCGGAGAGGGATTGACTATGGCTACACCTTC.